This TCR beta chain is from a study of cytomegalovirus exposure and HLA in healthy donors. Findings and limits, study-wide: The classifier reportedly diagnosed cytomegalovirus status with high specificity and sensitivity.

Note on this clone: Its antigen is currently unknown.

Amplification used 60 Vbeta primers and 13 Jbeta primers. The method was immunoSEQ multiplex PCR; TCRdb's version includes in-frame clones alone and lacks a portion of them. The sample contains roughly 120,000 clones, more than 60% of which appear only once. The CDR3 spans 14 residues. The V and J ends lost 5 bases and 0 bases respectively, with 11 bases between them. Germline V gene lookup returns CDR1 LNHDA and CDR2 SQIVND (reference sequence). Participants comprised healthy donors of bone marrow. The origin of this receptor is a woman in her 40s in good health and CMV-seronegative. The specimen was PBMCs. The genes are TRBV19 and TRBJ2-7, with D possibly matching TRBD2 (5 bases). The CDR3 region is CASSLTGISYEQYF. The DNA for the CDR3 is TGTGCCAGTAGTCTAACCGGGATCTCCTACGAGCAGTACTTC.